This T cell receptor (beta chain) was observed in a study of beta chain features in type 1 diabetes. Overall study results and limits: Individuals with type 1 diabetes displayed fewer insertions and more deletions at VDJ junctions. There was a moderate but significant shortening of TCRB CDR3s in all four CD4+ subsets of Type 1 diabetes patients.

Every bit of the isolated RNA underwent reverse transcription, so sequencing read expressed TCRB transcripts. Sequencing used immunoSEQ multiplex PCR; TCRdb keeps in-frame clones, though not all of them. Here the sample spans about 250,000 clones, roughly a tenth being singletons. The CDR3 loop spans 15 amino acids. With 4 bases clipped from V and 7 bases from J, the junction kept 5 bases outside the gene matches. The germline V gene encodes CDR1 SGHTA and CDR2 FQGTGA. A note on this clone: Its target is unknown.

Via CD45RO/CCR7/CD25/CD127/CD95/CD27, cells of the CD4+ naive, central memory, regulatory and stem cell-like memory subsets were sorted. This chain connects TRBV7-3 to TRBJ2-1; 12 bases match TRBD2. Sequencing used naive CD4+ T cells from blood. The sequence was obtained from a man aged 25 to 40 with type 1 diabetes. The CDR3 loop reads CASSSLAGGLNEQFF. DNA for the CDR3: TGTGCCAGCAGCTCCCTAGCGGGGGGGCTAAATGAGCAGTTCTTC. Combining the CDR3 with reference TRBV7-3 and TRBJ2-1 gives the whole variable domain GAGVSQTPSNKVTEKGKYVELRCDPISGHTALYWYRQSLGQGPEFLIYFQGTGAADDSGLPNDRFFAVRPEGSVSTLKIQRTERGDSAVYLCASSSLAGGLNEQFFGPGTRLTVL.